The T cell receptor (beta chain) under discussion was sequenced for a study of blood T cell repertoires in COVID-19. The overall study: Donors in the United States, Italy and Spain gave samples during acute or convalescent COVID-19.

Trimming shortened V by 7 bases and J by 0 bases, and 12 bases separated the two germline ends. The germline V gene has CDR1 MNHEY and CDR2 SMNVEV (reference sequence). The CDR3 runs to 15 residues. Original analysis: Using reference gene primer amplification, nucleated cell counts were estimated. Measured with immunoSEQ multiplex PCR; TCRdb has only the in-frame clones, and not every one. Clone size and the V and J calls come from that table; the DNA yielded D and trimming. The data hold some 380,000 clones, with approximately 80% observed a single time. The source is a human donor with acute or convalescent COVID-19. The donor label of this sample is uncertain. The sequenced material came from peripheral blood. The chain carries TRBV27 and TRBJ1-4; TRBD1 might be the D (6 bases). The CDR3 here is CASKQGYATNEKLFF. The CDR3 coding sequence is TGTGCCAGCAAACAGGGATACGCAACTAATGAAAAACTGTTTTTT.